This T cell receptor (beta chain) was documented in a study of technical replicates of blood from several donors. This clone occurred a few times. Sequencing used immunoSEQ multiplex PCR; TCRdb keeps in-frame clones, though not all of them. Of about 79,000 clones listed, approximately 92% are singletons. This CDR3 contains 16 residues. Per germline, CDR1 LGHNT and CDR2 FRNRAP. The J segment lost 4 bases and the V segment lost 5 bases, leaving 8 bases of the junction unmatched. This clonotype originated in a human donor in good health. Some clones in this sample may be carry-over from other donors' samples. The chain is built from TRBV12-5 and TRBJ2-2, with 9 bases aligning to TRBD1. Sequenced sample: T cells isolated from PBMCs. In DNA form, the CDR3 reads TGTGCTAGTGGTCCACTGACAGGGGGTGTCACCGGGGAGCTGTTTTTT. Protein sequence: CASGPLTGGVTGELFF.